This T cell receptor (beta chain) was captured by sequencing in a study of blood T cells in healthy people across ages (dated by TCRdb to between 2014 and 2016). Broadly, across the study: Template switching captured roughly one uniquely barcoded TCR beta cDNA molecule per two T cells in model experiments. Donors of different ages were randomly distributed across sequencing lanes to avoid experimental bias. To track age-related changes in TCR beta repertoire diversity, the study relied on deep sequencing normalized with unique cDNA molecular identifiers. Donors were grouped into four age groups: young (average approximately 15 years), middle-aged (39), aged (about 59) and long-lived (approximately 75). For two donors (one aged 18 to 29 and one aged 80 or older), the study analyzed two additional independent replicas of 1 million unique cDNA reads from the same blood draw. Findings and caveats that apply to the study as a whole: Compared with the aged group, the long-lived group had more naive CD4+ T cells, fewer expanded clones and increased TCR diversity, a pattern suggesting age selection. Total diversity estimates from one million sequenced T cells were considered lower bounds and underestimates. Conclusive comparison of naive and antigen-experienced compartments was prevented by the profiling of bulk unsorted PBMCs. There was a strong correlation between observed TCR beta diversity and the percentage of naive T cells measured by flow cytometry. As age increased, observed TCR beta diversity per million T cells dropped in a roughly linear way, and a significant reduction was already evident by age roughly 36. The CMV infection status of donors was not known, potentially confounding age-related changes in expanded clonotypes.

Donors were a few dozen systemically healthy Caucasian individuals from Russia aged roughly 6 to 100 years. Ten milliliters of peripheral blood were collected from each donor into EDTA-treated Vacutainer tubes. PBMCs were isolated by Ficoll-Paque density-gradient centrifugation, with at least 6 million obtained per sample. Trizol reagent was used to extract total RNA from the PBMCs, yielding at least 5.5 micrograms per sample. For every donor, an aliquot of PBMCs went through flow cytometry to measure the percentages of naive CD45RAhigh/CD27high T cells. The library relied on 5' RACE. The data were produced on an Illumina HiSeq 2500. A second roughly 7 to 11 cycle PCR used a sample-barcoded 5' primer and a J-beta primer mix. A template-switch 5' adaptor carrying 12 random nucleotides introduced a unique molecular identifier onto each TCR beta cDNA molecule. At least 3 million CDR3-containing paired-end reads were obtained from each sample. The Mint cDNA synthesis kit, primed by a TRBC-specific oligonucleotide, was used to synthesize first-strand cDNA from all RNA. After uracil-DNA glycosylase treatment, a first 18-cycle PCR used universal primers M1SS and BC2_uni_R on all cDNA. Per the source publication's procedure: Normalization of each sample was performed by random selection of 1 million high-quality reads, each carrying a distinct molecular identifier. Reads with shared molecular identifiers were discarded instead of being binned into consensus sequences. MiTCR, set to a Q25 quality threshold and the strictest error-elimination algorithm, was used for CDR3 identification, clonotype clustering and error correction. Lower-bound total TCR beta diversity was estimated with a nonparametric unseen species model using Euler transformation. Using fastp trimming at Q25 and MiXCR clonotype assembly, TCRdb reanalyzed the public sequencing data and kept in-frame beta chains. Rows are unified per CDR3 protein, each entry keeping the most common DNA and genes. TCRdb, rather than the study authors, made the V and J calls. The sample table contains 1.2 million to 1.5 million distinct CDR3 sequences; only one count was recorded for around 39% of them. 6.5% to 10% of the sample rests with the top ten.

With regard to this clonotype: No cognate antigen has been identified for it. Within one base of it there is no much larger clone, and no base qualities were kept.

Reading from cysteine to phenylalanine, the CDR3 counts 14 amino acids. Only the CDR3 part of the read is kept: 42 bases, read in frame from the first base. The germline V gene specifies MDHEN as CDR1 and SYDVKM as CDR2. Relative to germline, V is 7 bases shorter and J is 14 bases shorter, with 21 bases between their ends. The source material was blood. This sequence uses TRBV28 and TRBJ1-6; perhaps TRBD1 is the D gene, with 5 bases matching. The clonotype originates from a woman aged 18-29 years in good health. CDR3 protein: CASIEAGNDLALHF. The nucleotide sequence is TGTGCCAGCATAGAAGCAGGGAATGATTTGGCCCTCCACTTT.